Below, 11 T cell receptor beta chains from the same sample are listed, as sequenced in a study of cytomegalovirus exposure and HLA in healthy donors. Clones were sequenced by immunoSEQ multiplex PCR, and TCRdb holds only the in-frame ones, with some missing. The data show approximately 140,000 clones, 70% to 90% seen once. Source material: PBMCs. Source of these receptors: a woman aged 25 to 45 in good health and CMV-seronegative.

J is TRBJ1-6 and V is TRBV28; unclear D gene. V was clipped by 2 bases and J by 10 bases, with 6 bases between them. This CDR3 spans 12 amino acids. Per germline, CDR1 MDHEN and CDR2 SYDVKM. CDR3 protein: CASSLIASPLHF. CDR3 DNA: TGTGCCAGCAGTTTAATAGCCTCACCCCTCCACTTT.

The CDR3 spells CASSSHGALDYGYTF. As DNA, the CDR3 is TGTGCCAGCAGTTCCCATGGGGCGTTGGACTATGGCTACACCTTC. The genes are TRBV28 and TRBJ1-2; the D gene is possibly TRBD1 (5 bases). Trimming stripped 4 bases from V and 3 bases from J, with 15 bases between. The CDR3 is made up of 15 amino acids. CDR1 is MDHEN, CDR2 SYDVKM, per germline.

J is TRBJ2-3 and V is TRBV4-2; weak D call: TRBD2 (5 bases). Germline V gene data show CDR1 as LGHNA and CDR2 as YNFKEQ. The CDR3 spans 14 residues. Trimming pared 3 bases from V and 6 bases from J, leaving 13 bases between. The CDR3 protein is CASSHSLGGDTQYF. The CDR3 bases are TGTGCCAGCAGCCATTCCCTGGGCGGGGATACGCAGTATTTT.

The rearrangement joins TRBV11-2 to TRBJ2-7; 7 nucleotides match TRBD2. The CDR3 contains 16 residues. Germline CDR1 SGHAT, CDR2 FQNNGV. The ends lost 1 base at V and 1 base at J; junction bases unmatched: 7. CDR3 loop: CASSLVGGLRSYEQYF. The CDR3 DNA reads as TGTGCCAGCAGCTTAGTGGGGGGGTTAAGGTCCTACGAGCAGTACTTC.

The chain is built from TRBV6-6 and TRBJ2-1, with D maybe TRBD1 (5 bases). Germline values: CDR1 MNHNY, CDR2 SVGAGI (reference sequence). Trimming took 5 bases from V and 11 from J, leaving 13 bases between them. The CDR3 sequence is 12 residues long. CDR3 DNA sequence: TGTGCCAGCAGTCCGCGACAGATAAAGCAGTTCTTC. As protein: CASSPRQIKQFF.

The genes are TRBV5-6 and TRBJ1-4; TRBD1 might be the D (5 bases). Trimming removed 0 bases from V and 8 bases from J, with 14 bases in between. The CDR3 sequence is 15 residues long. The germline V gene encodes CDR1 SGHDT and CDR2 YYEEEE. The CDR3 DNA is TGTGCCAGCAGCTTGGGCTGGCAGGGCGGCGAAAAACTGTTTTTT. This translates into CASSLGWQGGEKLFF.

This chain joins TRBV27 and TRBJ2-5; 8 bases fit TRBD1. With 2 bases clipped from V and 5 bases from J, the junction kept 10 bases outside the gene matches. The CDR3 length is 16 residues. CDR1 and CDR2 (germline): MNHEY, SMNVEV (reference sequence). This CDR3 reads CASSLQGAPRWETQYF. CDR3 coding DNA: TGTGCCAGCAGTTTACAGGGGGCCCCAAGATGGGAGACCCAGTACTTC.

The chain joins TRBV5-8 to TRBJ1-5, with 9 bases identical to TRBD1. Trimming removed 3 bases from V and 6 bases from J; junction bases left unmatched: 16. Germline-derived CDR1 and CDR2 are SGHTS and YDEGEE. This CDR3 has 18 amino acids. The CDR3 DNA reads as TGTGCCAGCAGCTGGGTCCCGGGACAGGGAAGCTTGGGTCAGCCCCAGCATTTT. Its translation: CASSWVPGQGSLGQPQHF.

This clone has just a few counts. V is TRBV29-1 and J is TRBJ1-2, with 9 bases identical to TRBD1. The ends lost 5 bases at V and 6 bases at J; junction bases unmatched: 7. Germline V gives CDR1 SQVTM, CDR2 ANQGSEA. The length of the CDR3 is 13 residues. CDR3 region: CSVRGDRANGYTF. The CDR3 DNA reads as TGCAGCGTTCGAGGGGACAGGGCTAATGGCTACACCTTC.

V is TRBV19 and J is TRBJ1-5, with TRBD1 matching 9 bases. CDR3 length: 16 residues. Germline assignment: CDR1 LNHDA and CDR2 SQIVND (reference sequence). V lost 6 bases, J lost 2 bases, and 8 bases stayed unmatched. In DNA, the CDR3 is TGTGCCAGTAGCCCTGGACAGGGGCCTCGCAATCAGCCCCAGCATTTT. This codes for CASSPGQGPRNQPQHF.

The V call is TRBV7-2, the J call TRBJ1-5; TRBD1 matches at 7 bases. Losses at the gene ends were 3 bases for V and 4 bases for J; bases not matched to a gene: 6. This CDR3 comprises 15 residues. The germline CDR1 and CDR2 sequences are SGHTA and FQGNSA. The CDR3 nucleotides read TGTGCCAGCAGCTTGGGGCAGGGGGTAAATCAGCCCCAGCATTTT. This codes for CASSLGQGVNQPQHF.